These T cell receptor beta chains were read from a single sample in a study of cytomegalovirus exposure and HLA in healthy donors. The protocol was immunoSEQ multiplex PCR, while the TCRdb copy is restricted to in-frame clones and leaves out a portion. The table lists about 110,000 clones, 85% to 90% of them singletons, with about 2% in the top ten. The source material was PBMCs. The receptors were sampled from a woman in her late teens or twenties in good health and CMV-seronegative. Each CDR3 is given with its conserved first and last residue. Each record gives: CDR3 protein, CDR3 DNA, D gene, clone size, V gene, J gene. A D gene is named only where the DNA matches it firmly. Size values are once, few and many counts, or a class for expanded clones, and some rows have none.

CASNPDRGGYNEQFF	TGTGCCAGCAACCCGGACAGGGGAGGGTACAATGAGCAGTTCTTC	TRBD1	once	TRBV6-5	TRBJ2-1
CASSQFMMGEYGYTF	TGCGCCAGCAGCCAGTTCATGATGGGCGAATATGGCTACACCTTC	NA	NA	TRBV4-1	TRBJ1-2
CASSLEGGRTYEQYF	TGTGCCAGCAGCTTAGAGGGCGGGAGGACCTACGAGCAGTACTTC	TRBD2	NA	TRBV11-1	TRBJ2-7
CASSDRLAGGLAKNIQYF	TGTGCCAGCAGTGATCGACTAGCGGGAGGGTTAGCCAAAAACATTCAGTACTTC	TRBD2	NA	TRBV2	TRBJ2-4
CSASVDTQYF	TGCAGTGCTAGCGTCGATACGCAGTATTTT	NA	NA	TRBV20-1	TRBJ2-3
CASSSTSGGRTDTQYF	TGTGCCAGCAGCTCCACCTCAGGGGGCCGGACAGATACGCAGTATTTT	TRBD1	NA	TRBV11-3	TRBJ2-3
CASSEPRGDSRTYNEQFF	TGTGCCAGCAGTGAGCCCCGAGGGGACAGCCGAACCTACAATGAGCAGTTCTTC	TRBD1	NA	TRBV9	TRBJ2-1
CAWDPGQGRNEQFF	TGTGCCTGGGACCCGGGACAGGGTAGAAATGAGCAGTTCTTC	TRBD1	NA	TRBV30	TRBJ2-1
CASSSSSGEQFF	TGTGCCAGCAGCTCAAGCTCCGGGGAGCAGTTCTTC	NA	once	TRBV7-3	TRBJ2-1
CASSPKDTQYF	TGTGCCAGCTCCCCTAAGGATACGCAGTATTTT	NA	NA	TRBV18	TRBJ2-3
CASSLQGPHSGNTIYF	TGCGCCAGCAGCTTACAGGGGCCGCACTCTGGAAACACCATATATTTT	TRBD1	NA	TRBV5-1	TRBJ1-3
CASSPKTSGSYEQYF	TGTGCCAGCAGCCCCAAGACTAGCGGATCCTACGAGCAGTACTTC	TRBD2	NA	TRBV7-9	TRBJ2-7
CASRPGTSNYGYTF	TGTGCCAGCAGACCCGGGACATCGAACTATGGCTACACCTTC	NA	NA	TRBV6-5	TRBJ1-2
CASSFQGIVGEKLFF	TGCGCCAGCAGCTTTCAGGGGATCGTGGGGGAAAAACTGTTTTTT	NA	once	TRBV5-1	TRBJ1-4
CASSQVFRRTDRDNYGYTF	TGCGCCAGCAGCCAAGTATTTAGGCGAACAGACAGAGACAACTATGGCTACACCTTC	NA	NA	TRBV4-1	TRBJ1-2
CASSQGLAGGNEQFF	TGCGCCAGCAGCCAAGGACTAGCGGGAGGGAATGAGCAGTTCTTC	TRBD2	NA	TRBV4-1	TRBJ2-1
CASRPLAKNIQYF	TGTGCCAGCAGGCCACTAGCCAAAAACATTCAGTACTTC	NA	NA	TRBV7-2	TRBJ2-4
CASSEVYQGYTF	TGTGCCAGCAGTGAAGTTTACCAGGGCTACACCTTC	NA	NA	TRBV6-1	TRBJ1-2
CASSQEVSQVLSGANVLTF	TGCGCCAGCAGCCAAGAGGTATCCCAGGTCCTCTCTGGGGCCAACGTCCTGACTTTC	NA	NA	TRBV4-3	TRBJ2-6
CASSRGIGGGVSNQPQHF	TGTGCCAGCAGCAGGGGGATCGGTGGAGGTGTGAGCAATCAGCCCCAGCATTTT	TRBD1	NA	TRBV28	TRBJ1-5
CASSAVETSFAARGELFF	TGTGCCAGCAGCGCGGTAGAGACTTCCTTCGCGGCAAGGGGGGAGCTGTTTTTT	NA	NA	TRBV9	TRBJ2-2
CASSHQPGQGSNEQFF	TGTGCCAGCAGCCATCAACCGGGACAGGGCTCAAATGAGCAGTTCTTC	TRBD1	NA	TRBV6-4	TRBJ2-1
CASSIYRTGDTQYF	TGTGCCAGCAGCATCTATCGGACAGGGGATACGCAGTATTTT	TRBD1	NA	TRBV7-2	TRBJ2-3
CAWSGLAGPDTQYF	TGTGCCTGGAGCGGACTAGCGGGACCAGATACGCAGTATTTT	TRBD2	once	TRBV30	TRBJ2-3
CAWSVGDRNQPQHF	TGTGCCTGGAGTGTAGGGGACAGAAATCAGCCCCAGCATTTT	TRBD1	NA	TRBV30	TRBJ1-5
CASREVPRDRTGEQYF	TGTGCCAGCAGAGAAGTGCCACGGGACAGGACGGGAGAGCAGTACTTC	TRBD1	NA	TRBV6-1	TRBJ2-7
CAWGGAILATGELFF	TGTGCCTGGGGGGGGGCTATCCTAGCGACCGGGGAGCTGTTTTTT	NA	NA	TRBV30	TRBJ2-2
CASKAEAASNQPQHF	TGTGCCAGCAAGGCGGAGGCGGCGAGCAATCAGCCCCAGCATTTT	NA	once	TRBV2	TRBJ1-5
CASSLDTQGSQYF	TGCGCCAGCAGCTTGGATACGCAGGGAAGTCAGTATTTT	NA	NA	TRBV5-1	TRBJ2-3
CASMKRDEQETQYF	TGTGCCAGCATGAAGCGGGACGAACAAGAGACCCAGTACTTC	TRBD2	NA	TRBV6-6	TRBJ2-5
CASSARASGGEQYF	TGTGCCAGCAGCGCCCGGGCATCCGGGGGGGAGCAGTACTTC	TRBD2	NA	TRBV7-9	TRBJ2-7
CSVDTGRGAYNEQFF	TGCAGCGTTGATACGGGGAGGGGGGCATACAATGAGCAGTTCTTC	NA	NA	TRBV29-1	TRBJ2-1
CASSPKQMTGSDSPLHF	TGTGCCAGCTCACCTAAGCAGATGACAGGGAGCGATTCACCCCTCCACTTT	TRBD1	NA	TRBV18	TRBJ1-6
CASSFLSSDQPQHF	TGTGCCAGCAGTTTCTTAAGTTCGGATCAGCCCCAGCATTTT	NA	NA	TRBV28	TRBJ1-5
CASSSPEGAPSPLHF	TGTGCCAGTAGTTCCCCCGAGGGGGCACCGTCACCCCTCCACTTT	TRBD1	NA	TRBV19	TRBJ1-6
CSASSGGSTDTQYF	TGCAGCGCCTCATCAGGGGGGAGCACAGATACGCAGTATTTT	NA	NA	TRBV29-1	TRBJ2-3
CASSIERYSGGDYNEQFF	TGTGCCAGCAGCATAGAACGGTACTCGGGGGGGGATTACAATGAGCAGTTCTTC	TRBD2	NA	TRBV7-6	TRBJ2-1
CASSFQQGAGEKLFF	TGCGCCAGCAGCTTTCAACAGGGGGCGGGTGAAAAACTGTTTTTT	TRBD1	NA	TRBV5-1	TRBJ1-4
CASTTSRDSSYEQYF	TGTGCCAGCACGACCAGCCGGGACAGCTCCTACGAGCAGTACTTC	TRBD1	NA	TRBV28	TRBJ2-7
CASSYPYRGAYEQYF	TGTGCCAGCAGTTATCCCTACAGGGGGGCCTACGAGCAGTACTTC	TRBD1	NA	TRBV6-5	TRBJ2-7